This T cell receptor (beta chain) stems from a study of cytomegalovirus exposure and HLA in healthy donors. The study's findings and limits: As a later analysis showed, a missense DCLRE1C variant was linked to trimming of TCR beta V- and J-genes. When the data were analyzed later, several of the most significant clusters appeared to be linked to common viral pathogens. Whilst most TCR sequences proved rare, a subset of public TCRs occurred across many donors.

PCR was performed using 60 Vbeta and 13 Jbeta primers. The protocol was immunoSEQ multiplex PCR, while the TCRdb copy is restricted to in-frame clones and leaves out a portion. Of fewer than 200,000 clones listed, roughly 82% are singletons. Points on this clone: What it recognizes is unknown.

The specimen was PBMCs. The clonotype originates from a woman in her fifties or sixties in good health and CMV-seronegative.

This CDR3 is CASSQRSGRASGELFF. The CDR3 DNA is TGTGCCAGCAGCCAAAGAAGCGGGAGGGCGAGCGGGGAGCTGTTTTTT. The gene calls are TRBV4-2 and TRBJ2-2, with 10 bases fitting TRBD2. V gave up 2 bases and J gave up 7 bases; unmatched junction bases: 7. Germline CDR1 and CDR2: LGHNA and YNFKEQ. The CDR3 loop spans 16 amino acids.